These 26 T cell receptor beta chains share one sample of origin, sequenced in a study of CD8 T cells in Susac syndrome. RNA was extracted with the RNeasy kit, and a quantity of roughly 0.45 to 1 ug was reverse transcribed using random hexamers. MiXCR, applied by TCRdb to the immunoSEQ multiplex PCR reads, yields one record per CDR3 protein. The sample shows some 180,000 distinct CDR3 sequences, approximately 94% of them seen only once. Sequenced material: CD4+ T cells from PBMCs. Every receptor here comes from a human donor in good health.

This chain uses TRBV20-1 with TRBJ2-7, with TRBD2 matching over 7 bases. Germline-derived CDR1 and CDR2 are DFQATT and SNEGSKA (reference sequence). With V trimmed by 2 bases and J by 2 bases, 0 bases remained unmatched. CDR3 length: 12 amino acids. The DNA for the CDR3 is TGCAGTGCTAGACGGGAGGCCTACGAGCAGTACTTC. Encoded protein: CSARREAYEQYF.

This sequence joins TRBV7-9 and TRBJ1-2; maybe TRBD1 (6 bases). This CDR3 has 14 residues. Trimming took off 7 bases at V and 4 bases at J, with 16 bases between the two ends. Germline V CDR1 and CDR2: SEHNR, FQNEAQ (reference sequence). CDR3 nucleotide sequence: TGTGCCAGCACGGAGACAGGATTGCGCTATGGCTACACCTTC. Its protein product is CASTETGLRYGYTF.

The gene calls are TRBV12-3 or TRBV12-4 and TRBJ2-5; D perhaps matches TRBD1 (5 bases). Trimming shortened V by 5 bases and J by 3 bases, and 10 bases separated the two germline ends. CDR3 length: 13 amino acids. In DNA form, the CDR3 reads TGTGCCAGCAGTCAAACCAGGGAAGAGACCCAGTACTTC. It encodes CASSQTREETQYF.

The V call is TRBV7-9, the J call TRBJ2-1; no definite D call. The CDR3 runs 14 residues. Looked up from germline, CDR1 is SEHNR and CDR2 is FQNEAQ (reference sequence). Trimming stripped 7 bases from V and 6 bases from J, with 16 bases between. The CDR3 DNA is TGTGCCAGCACCTCTTCTGGACCCGGCAATGAGCAGTTCTTC. This codes for CASTSSGPGNEQFF.

J is TRBJ2-7 and V is TRBV6-6, with 7 bases identical to TRBD2. Trimming removed 5 bases from V and 6 bases from J; junction bases left unmatched: 4. The CDR3 is 12 amino acids. The germline gives CDR1 MNHNY, CDR2 SVGAGI (reference sequence). The CDR3 protein is CASSTWTSEQYF. CDR3 nucleotides: TGTGCCAGCAGTACCTGGACTAGCGAGCAGTACTTC.

V and J are TRBV4-3 and TRBJ1-5; D remains ambiguous. V was trimmed by 0 bases and J by 0 bases, leaving 6 bases between them. The CDR3 has 15 residues. From germline, CDR1 is LGHNA and CDR2 YSLEER. The DNA for the CDR3 is TGCGCCAGCAGCCAAGATCCTTATAGCAATCAGCCCCAGCATTTT. Residues: CASSQDPYSNQPQHF.

This chain connects TRBV20-1 to TRBJ2-3, with 9 bases lining up with TRBD2. The CDR3 spans 15 residues. The germline CDR1 and CDR2 sequences are DFQATT and SNEGSKA (reference sequence). The J segment lost 2 bases and the V segment lost 3 bases, leaving 6 bases of the junction unmatched. The chain's CDR3 is CSARAASGNTDTQYF. The CDR3 DNA follows: TGCAGTGCTAGGGCGGCTAGCGGGAACACAGATACGCAGTATTTT.

The gene calls are TRBV19 and TRBJ2-3, with a tentative D call TRBD2 (5 bases). The CDR3 is 14 amino acids. Deletions cut 3 bases from V and 3 bases from J, with 10 bases between. In germline, CDR1 is LNHDA, CDR2 SQIVND (reference sequence). The CDR3 is CASSMSRATDTQYF. The CDR3 DNA reads TGTGCCAGTAGTATGTCGCGGGCGACAGATACGCAGTATTTT.

The chain carries TRBV20-1 and TRBJ2-7; possibly TRBD2 for D (5 bases). Germline CDR1 DFQATT, CDR2 SNEGSKA (reference sequence). The length of the CDR3 is 15 residues. The germline V and J ends were trimmed by 4 bases and 0 bases, with 16 bases remaining between them. The DNA of the CDR3 is TGCAGTGCTAACCCCCGGCGGGTGAGCTCCTACGAGCAGTACTTC. Amino acids: CSANPRRVSSYEQYF.

The V gene is TRBV29-1, the J gene TRBJ2-7; 8 nucleotides match TRBD1. Germline-derived CDR1 and CDR2 are SQVTM and ANQGSEA. V was clipped by 4 bases and J by 0 bases; unmatched bases: 5. This CDR3 has 14 amino acids. Written as DNA, the CDR3 is TGCAGCGTTGGGGAAGGGACAGGCTCCTACGAGCAGTACTTC. It translates to CSVGEGTGSYEQYF.

CDR3 nucleotides: TGCAGTGCTACCTCTAGCGGGTACACAGATACGCAGTATTTT. It translates to CSATSSGYTDTQYF. This chain uses TRBV20-1 with TRBJ2-3, with 8 nucleotides matching TRBD2. The trim removed 4 bases at V and 2 bases at J, leaving 5 bases unmatched. The CDR3 extends over 14 amino acids. Looked up from germline, CDR1 is DFQATT and CDR2 is SNEGSKA (reference sequence).

A single count supports this clonotype. The rearrangement uses TRBV7-2 and TRBJ2-1; D unclear. The CDR3 runs 15 residues. CDR1 and CDR2 from the germline V gene are SGHTA and FQGNSA. The V and J ends lost 3 bases and 0 bases respectively, with 9 bases between them. CDR3 sequence (DNA): TGTGCCAGCAGCTTGTCCAGGAGCTCCTACAATGAGCAGTTCTTC. This codes for CASSLSRSSYNEQFF.

The chain uses TRBV5-4 and TRBJ2-1; 7 bases fit TRBD2. CDR1 and CDR2 from the germline V gene are SGHNT and YYREEE (reference sequence). Unmatched junction bases numbered 9, after V lost 2 bases and J lost 7 bases. The CDR3 runs 15 residues. CDR3 residues: CASSLILSGLNEQFF. CDR3 DNA: TGTGCCAGCAGCTTAATACTTAGCGGGCTTAATGAGCAGTTCTTC.

The chain uses TRBV7-2 and TRBJ2-3, with 7 bases identical to TRBD1. V dropped 5 bases and J dropped 3; count of bases not matched to a gene: 8. The V gene's germline CDR1 is SGHTA and CDR2 FQGNSA. The CDR3 consists of 15 residues. CDR3 sequence: CASSKRTGTTDTQYF. CDR3 bases: TGTGCCAGCAGCAAGAGGACAGGCACGACAGATACGCAGTATTTT.

This rearrangement joins TRBV20-1 to TRBJ1-4; D gene uncertain. The germline V and J ends were trimmed by 7 bases and 6 bases, with 9 bases remaining between them. The CDR3 has 11 residues. Germline lookup yields CDR1 DFQATT and CDR2 SNEGSKA (reference sequence). CDR3 bases: TGCAGTGTTAAACGCGATGAAAAACTGTTTTTT. This gives the protein CSVKRDEKLFF.

The rearrangement links TRBV5-1 to TRBJ2-7; weak D call: TRBD1 (5 bases). Trimming took 0 bases from V and 3 from J, leaving 7 bases between them. There are 13 residues in the CDR3. Germline assignment: CDR1 SGHRS and CDR2 YFSETQ. Here the CDR3 DNA reads TGCGCCAGCAGCTTGGAGGGGTACTACGAGCAGTACTTC. Translated: CASSLEGYYEQYF.

The chain has TRBV20-1 and TRBJ2-3, with 12 bases that match TRBD2. J gave up 5 bases and V 5 bases, and 5 bases lay outside the gene matches. The germline gives CDR1 DFQATT, CDR2 SNEGSKA (reference sequence). There are 14 residues in the CDR3. This chain's CDR3 is CSALGLAGLDTQYF. In nucleotides, the CDR3 is TGCAGTGCTTTGGGACTAGCGGGTTTAGATACGCAGTATTTT.

The J gene is TRBJ2-3, the V gene TRBV20-1, with D uncertain. CDR1 and CDR2 (germline): DFQATT, SNEGSKA (reference sequence). The CDR3 consists of 10 residues. CDR3 region: CSWSTDTQYF. The CDR3 bases are TGCAGCTGGAGCACAGATACGCAGTATTTT.

DNA of the CDR3: TGTGCCAGCAGCATCGTAACATACAATGAGCAGTTCTTC. Translating gives CASSIVTYNEQFF. V is TRBV7-2 and J is TRBJ2-1, with unresolved D. This CDR3 contains 13 residues. Looked up from germline, CDR1 is SGHTA and CDR2 is FQGNSA. V dropped 5 bases and J dropped 4 bases, with 9 bases sitting between them.

This chain links TRBV18 with TRBJ2-6; weak D call: TRBD1 (5 bases). V was clipped by 1 base and J by 0 bases, with 13 bases between them. The CDR3 is made up of 18 amino acids. Per the germline V gene, CDR1 is KGHSH and CDR2 is LQKENI. This CDR3 reads CASSPLPGSFSGANVLTF. CDR3 nucleotide sequence: TGTGCCAGCTCACCACTTCCAGGGTCCTTCTCTGGGGCCAACGTCCTGACTTTC.

This chain links TRBV20-1 with TRBJ2-1; possible D gene TRBD2, 6 bases. The V end was cut by 6 bases, the J end by 9 bases, with 18 bases between. This CDR3 has 13 amino acids. Germline V gives CDR1 DFQATT, CDR2 SNEGSKA (reference sequence). CDR3 region: CSAVRDHSGEQFF. DNA of the CDR3: TGCAGTGCCGTACGCGACCATAGCGGTGAGCAGTTCTTC.

In its sample, this clonotype was seen once. This CDR3 is CASSLQPGGVSSEQYF. CDR3 bases: TGTGCCAGCAGTCTCCAGCCGGGAGGGGTTTCCAGCGAGCAGTACTTC. This chain joins TRBV12-3 or TRBV12-4 and TRBJ2-7, with TRBD2 matching 8 bases. There are 16 residues in the CDR3. V dropped 5 bases and J dropped 6; count of bases not matched to a gene: 15.

The CDR3 nucleotides read TGTGCCAGCTCACCAACGGGAGTGGGGGGCAAAAACATTCAGTACTTC. It codes for CASSPTGVGGKNIQYF. This rearrangement joins TRBV18 to TRBJ2-4; perhaps TRBD2 as D (6 bases). Per germline, CDR1 KGHSH and CDR2 LQKENI. Trimming removed 2 bases from V and 3 bases from J, with 14 bases in between. The CDR3 runs 16 residues.

CDR3 sequence: CSGQTGEGTDTQYF. The CDR3 region has the DNA TGCAGCGGGCAGACAGGGGAAGGCACAGATACGCAGTATTTT. J is TRBJ2-3 and V is TRBV29-1, with 8 positions matching TRBD1. The germline CDR1 and CDR2 sequences are SQVTM and ANQGSEA. The CDR3 is 14 amino acids. J lost 1 base, V lost 7 bases, and 7 bases had no gene match.

The chain joins TRBV9 to TRBJ1-2, with D uncertain. In germline, CDR1 is SGDLS, CDR2 YYNGEE. Trimming cost V 3 bases and J 3 bases, with 6 bases left between them. The CDR3 is made up of 12 amino acids. CDR3: CASSAWDYGYTF. In DNA form, the CDR3 reads TGTGCCAGCAGCGCCTGGGACTATGGCTACACCTTC.

The J gene is TRBJ2-7, the V gene TRBV20-1; D is undetermined. CDR3 length: 13 residues. CDR1 and CDR2 from the germline V gene are DFQATT and SNEGSKA (reference sequence). Trimming took off 7 bases at V and 3 bases at J, with 16 bases between the two ends. CDR3 DNA sequence: TGCAGTGGCCACAAGCCCGCTCGCTACGAGCAGTACTTC. Translating gives CSGHKPARYEQYF.